Below, one TCR beta chain is given with its context. The germline V gene has CDR1 WSHSY and CDR2 SAAADI. V lost 0 bases and J 8 bases, leaving 7 bases between the germline ends. This CDR3 is 12 amino acids long. Sequencing used immunoSEQ multiplex PCR; TCRdb keeps in-frame clones, though not all of them. The sample includes under 850,000 clones, 92% of them seen just once. Cells designated naive CD8 were CD45RO-negative and were positively selected for CCR7, with terminally differentiated effector memory CD45RA+ cells excluded. Participating donors were healthy, HIV-negative adults free of recent acute infections or vaccinations. The donor cohort consisted entirely of Caucasian adults residing in Nashville, Tennessee. These data originate in a study of shared clonotypes between healthy human individuals. Overall study: Plates per donor: three CD4 naive, three CD4 memory, two CD8 naive, one CD8 memory.

Sequencing was done on a sample of naive CD8+ T cells sorted from blood. The chain joins TRBV10-2 to TRBJ1-1; D uncertain. The sequence was collected from a man aged 30 to 39 in good health. The CDR3 sequence is CASSESEAEAFF. The CDR3 region has the DNA TGCGCCAGCAGTGAGTCGGAAGCGGAAGCTTTCTTT.